These 26 T cell receptor beta chains were sequenced from one sample in a study of OX40 agonist ivuxolimab in advanced cancers. The protocol was immunoSEQ multiplex PCR, while the TCRdb copy is restricted to in-frame clones and leaves out a portion. Seen here are approximately 76,000 clones, 70% to 90% observed once, and the top ten hold around 5.1%. The sample was CD4+ or CD8+ T cells sorted from blood, taken in a trial of the OX40 agonist ivuxolimab. The receptors were sampled from an adult with an advanced solid tumor such as melanoma, head and neck, liver or kidney cancer.

The table lists this clone with a few counts. The V and J genes are TRBV9 and TRBJ1-4, with D maybe TRBD1 (6 bases). V was clipped by 3 bases and J by 7 bases, with 19 bases between them. The CDR3 is made up of 16 amino acids. Germline loops: CDR1 SGDLS, CDR2 YYNGEE. DNA for the CDR3: TGTGCCAGCAGCGGAGGAGAACAGGGATGGACTGAAAAACTGTTTTTT. Amino acids: CASSGGEQGWTEKLFF.

In this sample, this clone turned up a few times. A far larger clone is one base from this, pointing to a likely read error. The chain combines TRBV4-2 with TRBJ2-1; D unresolved. Trimming shortened V by 5 bases and J by 4 bases, and 15 bases separated the two germline ends. The germline gives CDR1 LGHNA, CDR2 YNFKEQ. There are 15 residues in the CDR3. The CDR3, as DNA: TGTGCCAGCAGCGACTCAGGAGCAGTATACAATGAGCAGTTCTTC. Residues: CASSDSGAVYNEQFF.

The CDR3 sequence: CASSIRGGFDGYTF. As DNA, the CDR3 is TGTGCCAGCAGCATTCGAGGGGGGTTCGATGGCTACACCTTC. The chain is built from TRBV9 and TRBJ1-2; the D gene is possibly TRBD1 (6 bases). The CDR3 has 14 amino acids. V lost 4 bases and J 6 bases, leaving 16 bases between the germline ends. In germline, CDR1 is SGDLS, CDR2 YYNGEE.

V gene TRBV4-2 combines with J gene TRBJ1-6, with a weak D call TRBD1 (5 bases). Germline CDR1 and CDR2: LGHNA and YNFKEQ. V shed 1 base and J shed 7 bases, with 5 bases lying between them. This CDR3 has 13 residues. The CDR3 is CASSQGQNSPLHF. The CDR3 nucleotides read TGTGCCAGCAGCCAAGGACAGAATTCACCCCTCCACTTT.

V gene TRBV4-2 combines with J gene TRBJ2-3, with 8 bases fitting TRBD2. V shed 4 bases and J 1 base; nucleotides not matched to a gene: 7. CDR1 and CDR2 (germline): LGHNA, YNFKEQ. CDR3 length equals 16 residues. The CDR3 region is CASSLEWREGTDTQYF. For the CDR3, the DNA is TGTGCCAGCAGCCTTGAATGGCGGGAGGGCACAGATACGCAGTATTTT.

This chain uses TRBV5-1 with TRBJ2-5, with 10 bases fitting TRBD2. CDR3 length equals 15 residues. Germline-derived CDR1 and CDR2 are SGHRS and YFSETQ. V lost 4 bases and J lost 2; bases outside the gene matches: 5. The CDR3 nucleotides are TGCGCCAGCAGCAAACTAGCGGGGCTACAAGAGACCCAGTACTTC. This codes for CASSKLAGLQETQYF.

The rearrangement joins TRBV6-6 to TRBJ1-2; D not certain. Germline lookup yields CDR1 MNHNY and CDR2 SVGAGI (reference sequence). This CDR3 contains 12 residues. V was pared by 6 bases and J by 7 bases, with 12 bases between. CDR3 DNA: TGTGCCAGCAGAATAGGGCCGGGTGGCTACACCTTC. Translated: CASRIGPGGYTF.

This clone was seen more than once but under ten times. CDR3 DNA: TGTGCCAGCAGCAAACTTAGGGGAAAGGAGACTGAAGCTTTCTTT. This encodes CASSKLRGKETEAFF. This chain uses TRBV21-1 with TRBJ1-1; TRBD1 is the table's D call, not checked against the DNA. TRBV21-1 is labeled a pseudogene. The CDR3 covers 15 residues.

The chain employs TRBV4-2 and TRBJ1-2, with 7 bases aligning to TRBD1. Germline lookup yields CDR1 LGHNA and CDR2 YNFKEQ. Trimming at V came to 0 bases and at J to 1 base, leaving 14 bases not matched to a gene. The CDR3 contains 19 residues. The CDR3 sequence: CASSQDGSGTEVLNYGYTF. CDR3 in DNA: TGTGCCAGCAGCCAAGATGGATCGGGGACAGAAGTCCTTAACTATGGCTACACCTTC.

This clone was seen more than once but under ten times. This rearrangement joins TRBV5-6 to TRBJ2-3; maybe TRBD2 (6 bases). The CDR3 sequence is 15 residues long. In germline, CDR1 is SGHDT, CDR2 YYEEEE. The germline V and J ends were trimmed by 4 bases and 2 bases, with 14 bases remaining between them. The CDR3 region is CASSVGGRSTDTQYF. The DNA of the CDR3 is TGTGCCAGCAGCGTCGGGGGTCGATCCACAGATACGCAGTATTTT.

The chain combines TRBV19 with TRBJ1-5; TRBD1 is a possible D gene (5 bases). V gave up 3 bases and J gave up 2 bases, with 14 bases separating them. Germline lookup yields CDR1 LNHDA and CDR2 SQIVND (reference sequence). The CDR3 is 16 residues long. The CDR3 is CASSINQGSGNQPQHF. The CDR3 DNA is TGTGCCAGTAGTATTAATCAGGGTTCGGGCAATCAGCCCCAGCATTTT.

The chain joins TRBV2 to TRBJ2-5; D possibly uses TRBD1 or TRBD2 (6 bases each). Trimming removed 3 bases at V and 4 bases at J, with 15 bases between. The CDR3 loop spans 15 amino acids. Per the germline V gene, CDR1 is SNHLY and CDR2 is FYNNEI. CDR3 sequence: CASSDWGAGGETQYF. CDR3 nucleotides: TGTGCCAGCAGTGATTGGGGGGCCGGAGGAGAGACCCAGTACTTC.

The gene calls are TRBV5-1 and TRBJ1-3, with D possibly TRBD1 on 5 matching bases. There are 15 residues in the CDR3. Germline V gene lookup returns CDR1 SGHRS and CDR2 YFSETQ. Trimming took off 1 base at V and 0 bases at J, with 8 bases between the two ends. DNA for the CDR3: TGCGCCAGCAGCTTGTCGGGGCTCTCTGGAAACACCATATATTTT. Its protein product is CASSLSGLSGNTIYF.

This chain joins TRBV19 and TRBJ1-6, with a possible D match to TRBD1 (6 bases). The germline V gene encodes CDR1 LNHDA and CDR2 SQIVND (reference sequence). This CDR3 contains 16 residues. Trimming cost V 4 bases and J 5 bases, with 15 bases left between them. CDR3 bases: TGTGCCAGTAGTAAAAGCCTTACAGGGAATAATTCACCCCTCCACTTT. Residues: CASSKSLTGNNSPLHF.

This chain joins TRBV10-3 and TRBJ2-2; D is undetermined. Per the germline V gene, CDR1 is ENHRY and CDR2 is SYGVKD. Trimming removed 8 bases from V and 4 bases from J, with 11 bases in between. This CDR3 is 13 amino acids long. CDR3 in amino acids: CAIGGRSTGELFF. The DNA for the CDR3 is TGTGCCATCGGTGGTCGGAGCACCGGGGAGCTGTTTTTT.

This chain uses TRBV5-6 with TRBJ2-7; D is uncertain. CDR1 and CDR2 from the germline V gene are SGHDT and YYEEEE. CDR3 length: 14 residues. The germline V and J ends were trimmed by 3 bases and 2 bases, with 12 bases remaining between them. DNA for the CDR3: TGTGCCAGCAGCTCACCGGAGAGGACCTACGAGCAGTACTTC. Translation gives CASSSPERTYEQYF.

The rearrangement joins TRBV7-2 to TRBJ2-3, with D tentatively TRBD2 (5 bases). V was pared by 2 bases and J by 1 base, with 10 bases between. CDR3 size: 15 residues. Germline lookup yields CDR1 SGHTA and CDR2 FQGNSA. The CDR3 region is CASSLTRSGTDTQYF. CDR3 DNA: TGTGCCAGCAGCTTAACTAGGTCCGGCACAGATACGCAGTATTTT.

This chain connects TRBV19 to TRBJ1-6; 8 bases map to TRBD1. The CDR3 covers 17 residues. J gave up 10 bases and V 2 bases, and 13 bases lay outside the gene matches. The germline gives CDR1 LNHDA, CDR2 SQIVND (reference sequence). The CDR3 sequence is CASSIMTGTGGESPLHF. DNA of the CDR3: TGTGCCAGTAGTATAATGACCGGAACAGGGGGAGAATCACCCCTCCACTTT. The variable domain in full, with the rest retrieved from reference TRBV19 and TRBJ1-6, is DGGITQSPKYLFRKEGQNVTLSCEQNLNHDAMYWYRQDPGQGLRLIYYSQIVNDFQKGDIAEGYSVSREKKESFPLTVTSAQKNPTAFYLCASSIMTGTGGESPLHFGNGTRLTVT.

V usage is TRBV7-2 and J usage is TRBJ1-1, with TRBD1 as a possible D gene (5 bases). This CDR3 region has 13 residues. V lost 5 bases to trimming and J lost 5 bases, with 12 bases between them. Germline lookup yields CDR1 SGHTA and CDR2 FQGNSA. CDR3 residues: CASSQMTVTEAFF. In DNA, the CDR3 is TGTGCCAGCAGCCAGATGACAGTAACTGAAGCTTTCTTT.

The CDR3 region is CASSATSGYGYTF. In DNA, the CDR3 is TGTGCCAGCAGCGCAACTAGCGGCTATGGCTACACCTTC. V gene TRBV5-4 combines with J gene TRBJ1-2; unclear D gene. Germline values: CDR1 SGHNT, CDR2 YYREEE (reference sequence). Trimming removed 4 bases from V and 4 bases from J, with 11 bases in between. The CDR3 runs 13 residues. The whole variable domain, remainder taken from reference TRBV5-4 and TRBJ1-2, is ETGVTQSPTHLIKTRGQQVTLRCSSQSGHNTVSWYQQALGQGPQFIFQYYREEENGRGNFPPRFSGLQFPNYSSELNVNALELDDSALYLCASSATSGYGYTFGSGTRLTVV.

The chain is built from TRBV28 and TRBJ2-1; the D gene is possibly TRBD2 (5 bases). Trimming stripped 3 bases from V and 13 bases from J, with 16 bases between. Germline V gene sequence: CDR1 MDHEN, CDR2 SYDVKM. The CDR3 is 13 amino acids. CDR3 residues: CASSLVGVKVQFF. CDR3 sequence (DNA): TGTGCCAGCAGTTTGGTGGGAGTAAAAGTACAGTTCTTC.

CDR3 amino acids: CASSPGLARDTQYF. For the CDR3, the DNA is TGCGCCAGCAGCCCGGGACTAGCCAGGGATACGCAGTATTTT. The rearrangement joins TRBV4-3 to TRBJ2-3; 9 positions agree with TRBD2. CDR1 and CDR2 from the germline V gene are LGHNA and YSLEER. The CDR3 loop spans 14 amino acids. Trimming removed 4 bases from V and 6 bases from J; junction bases left unmatched: 5.

This clone was found once. The rearrangement links TRBV6-5 to TRBJ2-1; D possibly corresponds to TRBD1 (5 bases). The CDR3 loop spans 15 amino acids. V lost 0 bases, J lost 14 bases, and 20 bases lay in between. Germline CDR1 and CDR2: MNHEY and SVGAGI. CDR3 amino acids: CASSYSPGHGYVEFF. The CDR3 DNA follows: TGTGCCAGCAGTTACTCCCCTGGACACGGTTACGTGGAGTTCTTC.

CDR3 nucleotides: TGTGCCAGCAGCTCTGTCCCAGGGGCCTACGAGCAGTACTTC. Its protein is CASSSVPGAYEQYF. The chain combines TRBV7-2 with TRBJ2-7; possibly TRBD1 for D (6 bases). Germline CDR1 SGHTA, CDR2 FQGNSA. Trimming pared 4 bases from V and 2 bases from J, leaving 12 bases between. This CDR3 is built from 14 residues.

The V and J genes are TRBV11-2 and TRBJ1-1; perhaps TRBD1 as D (6 bases). V was shortened by 3 bases and J by 1 base, with 12 bases between the two germline ends. Germline V gene lookup returns CDR1 SGHAT and CDR2 FQNNGV. The CDR3 is 15 residues long. CDR3: CASSLPGEGNTEAFF. For the CDR3, the DNA is TGTGCCAGCAGCTTGCCAGGGGAAGGGAACACTGAAGCTTTCTTT.

The chain carries TRBV6-5 and TRBJ2-1, with 8 nucleotides matching TRBD1. V lost 5 bases and J lost 0; bases outside the gene matches: 3. CDR3 length: 15 amino acids. From germline, CDR1 is MNHEY and CDR2 SVGAGI. This CDR3 reads CASSQDRVSYNEQFF. CDR3 bases: TGTGCCAGCAGTCAGGACAGGGTCTCCTACAATGAGCAGTTCTTC.